This T cell receptor beta chain was sequenced for a study of lymphopenia after photon versus proton radiotherapy. Assay: immunoSEQ multiplex PCR; the TCRdb copy retains only in-frame clones and omits some. The table lists about 22,000 clones, 92% of them singletons, with 7.5% to 9.5% in the top ten. A word on this clone: What it binds is unknown.

Findings of the study overall: Only patients who died were analyzed for survival; proton advantage is unproven. After lymphocyte nadir, photon-treated repertoires showed oligoclonal expansion, especially CD8+ Temra. A bigger post-nadir fall in TCR diversity correlated inversely with survival time in deceased patients. Under photons, naive T cells and diversity fell while effector/memory populations rose.

Germline lookup yields CDR1 LGHNA and CDR2 YSLEER. The CDR3 consists of 13 residues. The ends were cut back, 0 bases at V and 11 bases at J, with 10 bases in the middle. The chain employs TRBV4-3 and TRBJ1-4; D is undetermined. The sequence was collected from a woman in her 70s with pancreatic cancer. Some clones in this sample may be carry-over from other donors' samples. The sequencing here drew on peripheral blood, taken from a patient treated with proton-based radiotherapy. In DNA form, the CDR3 reads TGCGCCAGCAGCCAAGAGCGAGAGAGTAAACTGTTTTTT. The encoded protein is CASSQERESKLFF.